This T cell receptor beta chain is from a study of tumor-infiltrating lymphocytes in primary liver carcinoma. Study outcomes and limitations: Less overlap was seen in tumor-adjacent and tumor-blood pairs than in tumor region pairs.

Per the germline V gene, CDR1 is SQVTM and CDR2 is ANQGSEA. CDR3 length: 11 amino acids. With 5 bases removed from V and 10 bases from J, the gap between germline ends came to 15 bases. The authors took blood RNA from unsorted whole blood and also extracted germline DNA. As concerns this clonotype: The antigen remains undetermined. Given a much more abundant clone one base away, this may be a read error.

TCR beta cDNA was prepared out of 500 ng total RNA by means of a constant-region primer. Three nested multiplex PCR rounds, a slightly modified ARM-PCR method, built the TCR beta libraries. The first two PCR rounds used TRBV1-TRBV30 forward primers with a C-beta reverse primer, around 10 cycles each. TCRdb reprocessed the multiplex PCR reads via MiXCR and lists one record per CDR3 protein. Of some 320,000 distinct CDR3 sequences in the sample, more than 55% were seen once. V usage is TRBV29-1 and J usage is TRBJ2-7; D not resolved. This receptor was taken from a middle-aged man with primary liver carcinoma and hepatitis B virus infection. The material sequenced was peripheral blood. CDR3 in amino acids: CSVLSVNDQYF. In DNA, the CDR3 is TGCAGCGTTCTATCAGTTAATGATCAGTACTTC.